The subject of this entry is one T cell receptor (beta chain). Its target is not known. This sample is drawn from a study of vaccination and CD4 T cells after COVID-19. General study points: Relatively few convalescent patients were studied, without early post-infection timepoints.

Noted treatment: roughly 11-day PBMC culture with coronavirus spike peptide pools or control peptides (ViraFEST assay). The V gene's germline CDR1 is SNHLY and CDR2 FYNNEI. This CDR3 spans 14 amino acids. V lost 6 bases and J lost 5; bases outside the gene matches: 7. Sequencing of cultured CD4+ T cell DNA used the Oncomine TCR Beta short-read assay. TCRdb redid the calling of the PCR reads with MiXCR, one entry per CDR3 protein. Of around 9,600 distinct CDR3 sequences listed, under 50% are singletons. The sequence was obtained from a human donor who had recovered from COVID-19. The sequenced material came from CD4+ T cells from blood, cultured in vitro. The chain has TRBV2 and TRBJ2-5; TRBD1 aligns across 9 bases. This CDR3 is CASSGDRGVETQYF. Here the CDR3 DNA reads TGTGCCAGCAGCGGTGACAGGGGGGTTGAGACCCAGTACTTC.